Included here is one T cell receptor beta chain sequence, with context. This entry belongs to a study of control samples from healthy donors and cancer patients. Clones were read by immunoSEQ multiplex PCR, and TCRdb kept only the in-frame ones, dropping some. The sample carries approximately 140,000 clones, roughly 89% recorded once. The sequence was collected from a man aged 18 to 29 in good health. Material: blood.

CDR3 in DNA: TGCGCCAGGGACCTGGGACAGGCTTACACTGAAGCTTTCTTT. Amino acid sequence: CARDLGQAYTEAFF. The chain recombines TRBV10-1 with TRBJ1-1, with 8 bases matching TRBD1. This CDR3 is 14 amino acids long. Germline V gene sequence: CDR1 WNHNN, CDR2 SYGVQD (reference sequence). Germline trimming cut 9 bases from V and 3 bases from J; bases unmatched to any gene: 9.